This TCR beta chain was observed in a study of cytomegalovirus exposure and HLA in healthy donors. It was with 60 Vbeta and 13 Jbeta primers that the PCR ran. Only in-frame clones appear in the TCRdb table, and some are missing; sequencing was by immunoSEQ multiplex PCR. This table holds around 35,000 clones, roughly 81% found once. Note on this clone: As yet, its antigen is unknown.

Points from the study as a whole: A later analysis reportedly identified an Asian-associated ancestry cluster as carrying fewer N-insertions than the approximately 710-donor mean. Of the V segments, some could not be distinguished, including TRBV6-2 and TRBV6-3, and were excluded.

The CDR3 runs 16 residues. Trimming pared 6 bases from V and 1 base from J, leaving 18 bases between. Germline CDR1 and CDR2: MDHEN and SYDVKM. The chain recombines TRBV28 with TRBJ1-1; D ambiguous. This TCR came from a woman in her thirties or forties in good health and CMV-seronegative. The sample taken for sequencing was PBMCs. The CDR3 region has the DNA TGTGCCAGCAGCCCTTTCGGGTCGTGGCCGAACACTGAAGCTTTCTTT. As protein: CASSPFGSWPNTEAFF.